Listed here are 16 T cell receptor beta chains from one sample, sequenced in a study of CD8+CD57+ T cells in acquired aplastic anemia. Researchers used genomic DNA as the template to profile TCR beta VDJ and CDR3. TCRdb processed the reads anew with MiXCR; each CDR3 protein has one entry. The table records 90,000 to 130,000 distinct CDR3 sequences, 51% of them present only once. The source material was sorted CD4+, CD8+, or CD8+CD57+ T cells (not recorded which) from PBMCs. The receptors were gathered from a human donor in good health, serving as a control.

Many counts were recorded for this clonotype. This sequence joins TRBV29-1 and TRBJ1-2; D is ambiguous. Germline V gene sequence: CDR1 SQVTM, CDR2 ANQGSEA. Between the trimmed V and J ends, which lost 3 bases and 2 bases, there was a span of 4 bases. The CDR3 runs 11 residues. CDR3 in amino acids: CSVDSNYGYTF. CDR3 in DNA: TGCAGCGTTGATTCCAACTATGGCTACACCTTC.

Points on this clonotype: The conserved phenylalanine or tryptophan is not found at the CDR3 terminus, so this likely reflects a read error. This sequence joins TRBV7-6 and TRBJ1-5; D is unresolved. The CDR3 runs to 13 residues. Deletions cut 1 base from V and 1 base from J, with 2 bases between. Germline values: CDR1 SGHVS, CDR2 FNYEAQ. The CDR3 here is CASSLESNQPQHS. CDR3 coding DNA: TGTGCCAGCAGCTTAGAAAGCAATCAGCCCCAGCATTCA.

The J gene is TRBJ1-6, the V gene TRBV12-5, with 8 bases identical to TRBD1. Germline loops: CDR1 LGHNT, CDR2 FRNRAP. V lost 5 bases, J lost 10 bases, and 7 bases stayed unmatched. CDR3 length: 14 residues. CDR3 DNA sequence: TGTGCTAGTGGTCTCCGGACAGGGTCCTCACCCCTCCACTTT. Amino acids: CASGLRTGSSPLHF.

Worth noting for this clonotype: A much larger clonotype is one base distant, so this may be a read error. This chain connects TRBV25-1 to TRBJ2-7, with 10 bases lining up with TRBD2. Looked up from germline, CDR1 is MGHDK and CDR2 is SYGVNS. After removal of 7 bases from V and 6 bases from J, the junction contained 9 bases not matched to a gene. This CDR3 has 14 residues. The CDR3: CASTPLAGSREQYF. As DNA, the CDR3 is TGTGCCAGCACCCCACTAGCGGGGTCCCGCGAGCAGTACTTC.

The CDR3 sequence is CSVGVGRGYDNEQFF. As DNA, the CDR3 is TGCAGCGTTGGTGTCGGCAGGGGATACGACAATGAGCAGTTCTTC. V gene TRBV29-1 combines with J gene TRBJ2-1, with D maybe TRBD1 (6 bases). Per germline, CDR1 SQVTM and CDR2 ANQGSEA. Trimming took off 4 bases at V and 5 bases at J, with 18 bases between the two ends. The CDR3 totals 15 residues.

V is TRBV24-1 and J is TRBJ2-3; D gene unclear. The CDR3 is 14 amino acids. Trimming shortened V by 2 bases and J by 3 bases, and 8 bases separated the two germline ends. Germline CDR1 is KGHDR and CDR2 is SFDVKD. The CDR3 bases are TGTGCCACCAGTGATTCAACCGTGACAGATACGCAGTATTTT. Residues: CATSDSTVTDTQYF.

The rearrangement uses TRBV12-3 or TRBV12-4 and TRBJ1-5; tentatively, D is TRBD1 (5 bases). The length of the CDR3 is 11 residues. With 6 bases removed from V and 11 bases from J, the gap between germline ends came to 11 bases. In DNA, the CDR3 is TGTGCCAGCAGCGACGGGGGAGCCCAGCATTTT. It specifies CASSDGGAQHF.

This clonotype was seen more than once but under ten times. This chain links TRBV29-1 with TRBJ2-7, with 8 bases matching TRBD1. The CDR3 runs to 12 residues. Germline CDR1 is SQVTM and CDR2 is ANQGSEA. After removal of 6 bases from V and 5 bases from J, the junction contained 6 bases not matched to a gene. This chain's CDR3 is CSVGTGEHEQYF. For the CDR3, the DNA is TGCAGCGTGGGGACAGGTGAGCACGAGCAGTACTTC.

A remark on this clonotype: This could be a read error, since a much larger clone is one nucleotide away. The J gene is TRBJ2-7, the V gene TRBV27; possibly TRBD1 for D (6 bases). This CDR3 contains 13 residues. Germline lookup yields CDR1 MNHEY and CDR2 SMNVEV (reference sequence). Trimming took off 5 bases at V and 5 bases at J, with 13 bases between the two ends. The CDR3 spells CASSPGQNHEQYF. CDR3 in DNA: TGTGCCAGCAGTCCCGGACAGAACCACGAGCAGTACTTC.

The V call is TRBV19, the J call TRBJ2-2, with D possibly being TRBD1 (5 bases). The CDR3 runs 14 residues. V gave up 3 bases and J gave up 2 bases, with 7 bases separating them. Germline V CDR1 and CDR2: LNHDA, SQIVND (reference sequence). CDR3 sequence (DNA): TGTGCCAGTAGTATGCAGGGTAACACCGGGGAGCTGTTTTTT. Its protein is CASSMQGNTGELFF.

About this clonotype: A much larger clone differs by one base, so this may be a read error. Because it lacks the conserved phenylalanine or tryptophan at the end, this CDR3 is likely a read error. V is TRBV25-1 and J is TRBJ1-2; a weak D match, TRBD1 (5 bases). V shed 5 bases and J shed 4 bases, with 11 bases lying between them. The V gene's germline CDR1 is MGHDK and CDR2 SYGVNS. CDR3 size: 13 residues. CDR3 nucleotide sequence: TGTGCCAGCAGTTTGGGGGGGGGCTATGGCTACACCCTC. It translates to CASSLGGGYGYTL.

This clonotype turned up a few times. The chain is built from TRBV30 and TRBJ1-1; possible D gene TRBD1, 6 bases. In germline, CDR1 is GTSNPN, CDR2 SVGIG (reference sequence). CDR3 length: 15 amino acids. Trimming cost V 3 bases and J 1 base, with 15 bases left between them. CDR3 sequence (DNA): TGTGCCTGGAGAGGTCGCCCAGGGGAGAACACTGAAGCTTTCTTT. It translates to CAWRGRPGENTEAFF.

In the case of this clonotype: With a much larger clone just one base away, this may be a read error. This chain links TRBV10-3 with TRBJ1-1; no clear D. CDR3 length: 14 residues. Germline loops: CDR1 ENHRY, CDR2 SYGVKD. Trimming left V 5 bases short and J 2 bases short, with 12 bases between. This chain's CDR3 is CAISLGQRNTEAFF. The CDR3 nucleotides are TGTGCCATCAGTTTAGGGCAGAGAAACACTGAAGCTTTCTTT.

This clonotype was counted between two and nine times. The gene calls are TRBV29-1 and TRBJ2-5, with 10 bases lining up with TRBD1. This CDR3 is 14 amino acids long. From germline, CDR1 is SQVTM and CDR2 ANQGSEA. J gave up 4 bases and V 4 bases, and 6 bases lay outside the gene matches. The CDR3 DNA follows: TGCAGCGTTGTGGGACAGGGGACAGGAGAGACCCAGTACTTC. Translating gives CSVVGQGTGETQYF.

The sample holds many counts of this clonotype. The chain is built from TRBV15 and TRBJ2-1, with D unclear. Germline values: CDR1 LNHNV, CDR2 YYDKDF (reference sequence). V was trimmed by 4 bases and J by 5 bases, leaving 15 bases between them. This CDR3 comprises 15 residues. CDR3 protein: CATSNKFLRHNEQFF. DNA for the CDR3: TGTGCCACCAGCAATAAGTTTCTTCGGCACAATGAGCAGTTCTTC.

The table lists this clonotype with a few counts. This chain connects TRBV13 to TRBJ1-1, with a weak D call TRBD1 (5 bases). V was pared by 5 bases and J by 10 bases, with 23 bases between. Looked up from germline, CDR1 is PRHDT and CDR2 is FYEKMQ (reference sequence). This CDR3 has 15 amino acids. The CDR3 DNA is TGTGCCAGCAGCATACCCGGGATCAGGGATATTCGAGCTTTCTTT. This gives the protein CASSIPGIRDIRAFF.